This T cell receptor beta chain was recorded in a study of OX40 agonist ivuxolimab in advanced cancers. For the study in its entirety: Ivuxolimab was an agonistic, fully human IgG2 monoclonal antibody directed against OX40 (CD134), a costimulatory receptor. The paper describes the monotherapy dose-escalation part (N ≈ 51 patients) of the phase I trial of ivuxolimab. The point of sequencing TCRbeta in the periphery was to test whether ivuxolimab changed TCR sequence diversity and drove clonal T-cell expansion. Intravenous ivuxolimab was administered to patients every 2 weeks at six dose levels: 0.01, 0.1, 0.3, 1.5, 3 and 10 mg/kg. Three dose-escalation patients achieved partial responses, one with hepatocellular carcinoma and two with cutaneous melanoma. Patients were allowed to have had prior anti-PD-1, anti-PD-L1 or anti-CTLA-4 therapy, and approximately 41% of the dose-escalation patients had previously received checkpoint inhibitors. The dose-escalation cohort was around 83% male with a mean age of 60 years, ranging from 23 to 79. Among the roughly 52 dose-escalation patients, about 20 had hepatocellular carcinoma, approximately 15 melanoma, 9 renal cell carcinoma and 9 head and neck cancer. Points the paper makes about the study in general: The antigen specificity of the peripheral T cells that underwent clonal expansion was not determined. In the 0.1-3.0 mg/kg groups, partial responders were among the patients with the lowest normalized peripheral clonal expansion, particularly in CD8+ T cells. On average, CD8+ T cells showed more expanded clones than CD4+ T cells after ivuxolimab. Clonal expansion of both CD4+ and CD8+ blood T cells was observed from baseline to week 6 at doses 0.1 to 3.0 mg/kg. Low levels of normalized T-cell clonal expansion were also shown by some nonresponding patients.

At the junction V is shortened by 0 bases and J by 4 bases, with 13 bases in between. The CDR3 runs 16 amino acids, cysteine and phenylalanine included. This entry keeps only the CDR3 DNA: 48 bases, framed from base 1. From a lookup of the germline V gene, CDR1 and CDR2 are SGDLS and YYNGEE. This clone was observed once. Its binding antigen is unknown. No base qualities exist here, and no much larger clone lies one base off it. Patients with a history of autoimmune disease or receiving systemic immunosuppression were excluded from the trial. In every dose cohort, peripheral blood was drawn for TCR sequencing at baseline, cycle 4 day 1, and cycle 7 day 1. The samples were drawn from a first-in-human, open-label, multicenter phase I dose-escalation trial of ivuxolimab. Adults with locally advanced or metastatic melanoma, renal cell, hepatocellular, or head and neck squamous cell carcinoma were enrolled in the trial. CD4+ and CD8+ T cells were sorted separately from peripheral blood before TCR sequencing.

To sequence the TCRbeta CDR3 region, genomic DNA was isolated from the sorted cells. The immunoSEQ Assay was used for sequencing of TCRbeta CDR3 regions. The table comes from immuneACCESS by way of TCRdb, which keeps in-frame sequences with V and J called. Part of the clones is missing from these tables; in studies checked, under half for an unresolved V gene and the rest for unknown reasons. Recorded for this sample are 70,000 to 80,000 clones; around nine tenths of them occurred a single time. The ten largest make up over 0.75% of the sample. This chain is built from TRBV9 and TRBJ2-2; tentative D gene TRBD2, with 5 bases matching. The clonotype originates from an adult with an advanced solid tumor such as melanoma, head and neck, liver or kidney cancer. Material: CD4+ or CD8+ T cells sorted from blood, obtained in a trial of the OX40 agonist ivuxolimab. The CDR3 loop reads CASSVVSQGSTGELFF. The DNA sequence is as follows: TGTGCCAGCAGCGTAGTTTCGCAAGGGAGCACCGGGGAGCTGTTTTTT.